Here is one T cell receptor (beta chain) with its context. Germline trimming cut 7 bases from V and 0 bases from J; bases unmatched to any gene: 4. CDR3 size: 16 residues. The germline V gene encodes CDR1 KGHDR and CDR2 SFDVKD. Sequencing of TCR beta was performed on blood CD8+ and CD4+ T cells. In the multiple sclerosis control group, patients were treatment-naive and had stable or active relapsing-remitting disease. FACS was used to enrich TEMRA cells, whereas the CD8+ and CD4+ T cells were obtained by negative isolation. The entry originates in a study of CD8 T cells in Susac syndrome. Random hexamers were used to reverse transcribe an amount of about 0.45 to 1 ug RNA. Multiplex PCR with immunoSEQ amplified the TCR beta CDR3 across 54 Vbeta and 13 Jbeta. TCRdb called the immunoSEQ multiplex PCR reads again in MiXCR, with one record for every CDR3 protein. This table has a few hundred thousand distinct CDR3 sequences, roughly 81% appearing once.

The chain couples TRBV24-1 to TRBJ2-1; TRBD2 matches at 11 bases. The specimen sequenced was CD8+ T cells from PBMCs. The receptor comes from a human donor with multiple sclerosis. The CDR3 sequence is CATSGTSGSSYNEQFF. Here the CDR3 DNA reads TGTGCCACCAGCGGGACTAGCGGTAGCTCCTACAATGAGCAGTTCTTC.